The present entry profiles one T cell receptor (beta chain) with its context. Sequencing used immunoSEQ multiplex PCR; TCRdb keeps in-frame clones, though not all of them. The sample gives under 50,000 clones, more than 85% of which show up once; around 1% is in the top ten. This specimen belongs to a study of blood T cell repertoires in COVID-19. As for the study in general: Sites across the United States, Italy and Spain contributed samples from acute and convalescent COVID-19.

The sequence derives from a man between 60 and 75 years old with COVID-19, enrolled during active disease. Input material: peripheral blood.

CDR3: CAWTTIAPLAGGNNEQFF. CDR3 DNA sequence: TGTGCCTGGACCACTATAGCCCCTCTAGCGGGGGGGAATAATGAGCAGTTCTTC. The rearrangement uses TRBV30 and TRBJ2-1; 12 bases match TRBD2. The CDR3 runs 18 residues. Germline V lookup: CDR1 GTSNPN, CDR2 SVGIG (reference sequence). The J segment lost 7 bases and the V segment lost 4 bases, leaving 17 bases of the junction unmatched.